This is a list of T cell receptor beta chains from one sample in a study of CD8 T cells in ankylosing spondylitis. TCRdb processed the 5' RACE reads anew with MiXCR; each CDR3 protein has one entry. Of about 300,000 distinct CDR3 sequences in the sample, around 21% are singletons; the top ten hold under 4%. Material: blood, either unsorted or a sorted T cell fraction (not recorded which). These receptors all come from a female donor with ankylosing spondylitis or in good health (not recorded which). The CDR3 runs from the conserved cysteine through the conserved F or W. The D gene is left open where the match is weak. Only part of the rows carry a size: once, few, many, or a class if the clone is expanded.

-,TRBJ2-5,TRBD2,TRBV7-2,TGTGCCAGCAGCGCTAGCGGGATGGGCCAAGAGACCCAGTACTTC,CASSASGMGQETQYF
-,TRBJ2-5,-,TRBV5-1,TGCGCCAGCAGATCCGGCGGGGCAGAGACCCAGTACTTC,CASRSGGAETQYF
few,TRBJ2-7,-,TRBV20-1,TGCAGTGCTGGGGGCCGGGGGGCGGAATGGCAGTACTTC,CSAGGRGAEWQYF
-,TRBJ2-7,-,TRBV20-1,TGCAGTGGAATCGAGGGGGGTGGCTACGAGCAGTACTTC,CSGIEGGGYEQYF
many,TRBJ1-2,TRBD1,TRBV20-1,TGCAGTGCTTATACTCAGGGGGCGTTCTATGGCTACACCTTC,CSAYTQGAFYGYTF
many,TRBJ2-1,TRBD2,TRBV20-1,TGCAGTGCTTTAAGGCTAGCGGGAAAGGTCAATGAGCAGTTCTTC,CSALRLAGKVNEQFF
many,TRBJ2-6,-,TRBV6-1,TGTGCCAGCAGGAGCAGGGGATCTGGGGCCAACGTCCTGACTTTC,CASRSRGSGANVLTF
few,TRBJ2-5,-,TRBV12-3/TRBV12-4,TGTGCCAGCAGTTTAGGGGCGGGTGTGTCCCAGTACTTC,CASSLGAGVSQYF
-,TRBJ2-1,-,TRBV18,TGTGCCAGCTCACGCCGGGACGGACGGGGCGATGAGCAGTTCTTC,CASSRRDGRGDEQFF
-,TRBJ1-5,-,TRBV2,TGTGCCAGCAGAGGCGGACAGCCCCAGCATTTT,CASRGGQPQHF
few,TRBJ2-7,-,TRBV7-9,TGTGCCAGCAGCTTATACCGGGACATGAACTACGAGCAGTACTTC,CASSLYRDMNYEQYF
-,TRBJ1-1,TRBD1,TRBV7-2,TGTGCCAGCAGCTACTTGGACAGGGGTGCTGAAGCTTTCTTT,CASSYLDRGAEAFF
-,TRBJ2-7,-,TRBV23-1,TGCGCCAGCAGTCAGCGAAGCACCTACGAGCAGTACTTC,CASSQRSTYEQYF
few,TRBJ2-3,TRBD2,TRBV20-1,TGCAGTGCTAGAGAGGTAGCGGGAGACACAGATACGCAGTATTTT,CSAREVAGDTDTQYF
few,TRBJ2-7,TRBD2,TRBV20-1,TGCAGTGCTCGGAGCGGGGATAGCTCCTACGAGCAGTACTTC,CSARSGDSSYEQYF
few,TRBJ1-1,-,TRBV24-1,TGTGCCACCAGTGACCGACGGGGGGGGGAGGCTGAAGCTTTCTTT,CATSDRRGGEAEAFF
many,TRBJ2-6,-,TRBV12-3/TRBV12-4,TGTGCCAGCAGTTCACCGGGGGCCAACGTCCTGACTTTC,CASSSPGANVLTF
-,TRBJ2-5,-,TRBV19,TGTGCCAGTAGTATCCAGTACCAAGAGACCCAGTACTTC,CASSIQYQETQYF
many,TRBJ1-1,-,TRBV12-3/TRBV12-4,TGTGCCAGCAGCCGCCAGGGGACTGAAGCTTTCTTT,CASSRQGTEAFF
-,TRBJ2-6,-,TRBV5-6,TGTGCCAGCAGCATTAGGGGTAAAGGGGCCAACGTCCTGACTTTC,CASSIRGKGANVLTF
-,TRBJ1-1,TRBD1,TRBV11-2,TGTGCCAGCAGCTGGACAGGGGGGCTGAACACTGAAGCTTTCTTT,CASSWTGGLNTEAFF
-,TRBJ2-3,-,TRBV7-2,TGTGCCAGCAGCGGGTCCCGGGATACGCAGTATTTT,CASSGSRDTQYF
-,TRBJ2-5,-,TRBV7-2,TGTGCCAGCAGCTTAACCGGGACCCAGTACTTC,CASSLTGTQYF
many,TRBJ2-5,-,TRBV12-3/TRBV12-4,TGTGCCAGCAGTGACGACAGGACGGGGACCCAGTACTTC,CASSDDRTGTQYF
-,TRBJ2-5,-,TRBV29-1,TGCAGCGTTTTGGGTACAGCAGCGGGAGAGACCCAGTACTTC,CSVLGTAAGETQYF
-,TRBJ2-7,TRBD1,TRBV5-1,TGCGCCAGCAGCTTGGTTGGGACAGGACCCAACGAGCAGTACTTC,CASSLVGTGPNEQYF
-,TRBJ2-3,TRBD2,TRBV10-3,TGTGCCATCAGTCTACTAGCGGGAGTGGGGCAGTATTTT,CAISLLAGVGQYF
-,TRBJ2-1,-,TRBV6-2/TRBV6-3,TGTGCCAGCAGTCCTTACGTCAGTGAGCAGTTCTTC,CASSPYVSEQFF
-,TRBJ2-3,-,TRBV18,TGTGCCAGCTCACCGACCCCAGATACGCAGTATTTT,CASSPTPDTQYF
-,TRBJ2-7,-,TRBV3-1,TGTGCCAGCAGTTATCAGGGGCGCGAGCAGTACTTC,CASSYQGREQYF
-,TRBJ2-7,-,TRBV7-2,TGTGCCAGCAGCCAGGGACACGGGCGTGCGGTCTACGAGCAGTACTTC,CASSQGHGRAVYEQYF
many,TRBJ2-3,-,TRBV29-1,TGCAGCGTGACCGAAGGGGTGGGGCGAGATACGCAGTATTTT,CSVTEGVGRDTQYF
many,TRBJ2-1,TRBD1,TRBV24-1,TGTGCCACCAGCGAGGGGGCCTCCTACAATGAGCAGTTCTTC,CATSEGASYNEQFF
-,TRBJ1-1,TRBD1,TRBV20-1,TGCAGTTCTCTAGACAGGGGAGCTGAAGCTTTCTTT,CSSLDRGAEAFF
many,TRBJ2-7,-,TRBV5-1,TGCGCCAGCAGCTTTACATCCAACACCTACGAGCAGTACTTC,CASSFTSNTYEQYF
-,TRBJ2-1,TRBD1,TRBV5-1,TGCGCCAGCAGCTTGGAGGGGACAGGGGACAATGAGCAGTTCTTC,CASSLEGTGDNEQFF
-,TRBJ1-2,-,TRBV20-1,TGCAGTGCGGAGAGGTGGGGCCAGGGCTACACCTTC,CSAERWGQGYTF
-,TRBJ2-1,TRBD1,TRBV20-1,TGCAGTGCTCCGGTTGGGACAGGGGTTTACAATGAGCAGTTCTTC,CSAPVGTGVYNEQFF
few,TRBJ1-5,-,TRBV7-2,TGTGCCAGCAGCTTAGGTGGCAGTTGGTTGACCCAGCATTTT,CASSLGGSWLTQHF
-,TRBJ1-1,-,TRBV9,TGTGCCAGCAGCGCCAGGGAAATGAACACTGAAGCTTTCTTT,CASSAREMNTEAFF
-,TRBJ1-2,-,TRBV6-2/TRBV6-3,TGTGCCAGCAGTTACTCGAAGATTTCAGGGACCTTCTATGGCTACACCTTC,CASSYSKISGTFYGYTF
once,TRBJ2-2,-,TRBV6-2/TRBV6-3,TGTGCCAGCACCCGACAGACCAACACCGGGGAGCTGTTTTTT,CASTRQTNTGELFF
-,TRBJ2-1,-,TRBV12-3/TRBV12-4,TGTGCCAGCAGTTTGGCAGGGGAAATGGCCAATGAGCAGTTCTTC,CASSLAGEMANEQFF
-,TRBJ2-3,TRBD1,TRBV6-2/TRBV6-3,TGTGCCAGCAGGCAGGGGGGACAGGGGCGGAATACGCAGTATTTT,CASRQGGQGRNTQYF
-,TRBJ1-2,-,TRBV12-3/TRBV12-4,TGTGCCAGCAGTTTCTTACAAGGCAGTGCAGGCTACACCTTC,CASSFLQGSAGYTF
few,TRBJ1-1,-,TRBV6-1,TGTGCCAGCAGAGGCTCCCGAGGGACACTATCTGAAGCTTTCTTT,CASRGSRGTLSEAFF
-,TRBJ1-3,-,TRBV4-3,TGCGCCAGCAGCCAAGATACGCACTCTGGAAACACCATATATTTT,CASSQDTHSGNTIYF
few,TRBJ2-4,-,TRBV7-6,TGTGCCAGCAGGGGGATGGAGGGGAGCTACGCCAAAAACATTCAGTACTTC,CASRGMEGSYAKNIQYF
many,TRBJ1-1,-,TRBV12-3/TRBV12-4,TGTGCCAGCAGTTATGGTCCGATGAACACTGAAGCTTTCTTT,CASSYGPMNTEAFF
many,TRBJ1-5,-,TRBV12-3/TRBV12-4,TGTGCCAGCAGCCCGACGGGGTATAGCAATCAGCCCCAGCATTTT,CASSPTGYSNQPQHF
few,TRBJ1-2,TRBD1,TRBV4-2,TGTGCCAGCAGCCAAGGGACAGGGGGATATGGCTACACCTTC,CASSQGTGGYGYTF
few,TRBJ2-2,-,TRBV7-8,TGTGCCAGCAGCTTAGCTGTACCGAACACCGGGGAGCTGTTTTTT,CASSLAVPNTGELFF
-,TRBJ1-2,TRBD1,TRBV2,TGTGCCAGCAACGCCGGGGACAGGGTATATGGCTACACCTTC,CASNAGDRVYGYTF
-,TRBJ2-1,TRBD2,TRBV12-3/TRBV12-4,TGTGCCAGCAGCACCGGGACTAGCGTTTCCTACTACAATGAGCAGTTCTTC,CASSTGTSVSYYNEQFF
-,TRBJ2-1,-,TRBV5-1,TGCGCCAGCAGCAATTTAGCAAGCTCCTACAATGAGCAGTTCTTC,CASSNLASSYNEQFF
-,TRBJ2-7,TRBD1,TRBV28,TGTGCCAGCAGTTTGGACAGGGGATACTACGAGCAGTACTTC,CASSLDRGYYEQYF
few,TRBJ2-2,-,TRBV12-3/TRBV12-4,TGTGCCAGCACCCCAGACAGGGGAGGGACCGGGGAGCTGTTTTTT,CASTPDRGGTGELFF